This T cell receptor beta chain was captured in a study of CD8+ T cells in alopecia areata. Germline assignment: CDR1 MNHEY and CDR2 SVGAGI. V lost 0 bases and J lost 2, with 6 bases in between. This CDR3 is 14 amino acids long. Reverse transcribed after extraction, RNA yielded cDNA as the sequencing template. The assay was immunoSEQ multiplex PCR, and TCRdb's table has in-frame clones only and misses some. The table records under 65,000 clones, roughly 45% of them present only once. This rearrangement joins TRBV6-5 to TRBJ2-3, with D hard to call. The sequenced sample consisted of NKG2D-low CD8+ T cells sorted from blood. This clonotype was obtained from a human donor with alopecia areata. Here the CDR3 reads CASSYSRDTDTQYF. Here the CDR3 DNA reads TGTGCCAGCAGTTACTCGCGAGACACAGATACGCAGTATTTT.